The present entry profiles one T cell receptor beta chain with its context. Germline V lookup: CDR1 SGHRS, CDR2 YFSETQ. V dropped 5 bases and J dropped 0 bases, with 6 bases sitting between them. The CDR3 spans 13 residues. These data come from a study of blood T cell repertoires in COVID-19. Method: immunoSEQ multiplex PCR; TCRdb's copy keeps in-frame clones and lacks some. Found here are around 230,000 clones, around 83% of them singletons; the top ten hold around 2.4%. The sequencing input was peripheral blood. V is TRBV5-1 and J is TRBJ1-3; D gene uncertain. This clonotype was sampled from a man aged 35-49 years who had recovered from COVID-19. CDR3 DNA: TGCGCCAGCAGATCCGGCTCTGGAAACACCATATATTTT. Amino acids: CASRSGSGNTIYF.